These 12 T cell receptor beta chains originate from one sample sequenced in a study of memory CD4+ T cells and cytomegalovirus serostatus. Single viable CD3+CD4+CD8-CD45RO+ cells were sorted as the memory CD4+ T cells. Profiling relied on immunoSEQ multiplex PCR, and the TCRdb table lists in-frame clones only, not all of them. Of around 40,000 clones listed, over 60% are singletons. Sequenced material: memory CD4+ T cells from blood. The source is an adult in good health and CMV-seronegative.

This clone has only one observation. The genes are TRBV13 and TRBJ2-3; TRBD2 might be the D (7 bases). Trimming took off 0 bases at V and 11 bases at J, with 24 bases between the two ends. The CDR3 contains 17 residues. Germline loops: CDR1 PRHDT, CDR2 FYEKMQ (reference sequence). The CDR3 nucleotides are TGTGCCAGCAGCTTAGGGGGCGGGAGCGGCACAGGGACGGAGCAGTATTTT. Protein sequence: CASSLGGGSGTGTEQYF.

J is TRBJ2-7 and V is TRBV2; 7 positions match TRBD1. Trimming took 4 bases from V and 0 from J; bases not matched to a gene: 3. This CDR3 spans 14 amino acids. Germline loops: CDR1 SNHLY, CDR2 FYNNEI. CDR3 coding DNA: TGTGCCAGCAGTGCACAGGGGCACTCCTACGAGCAGTACTTC. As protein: CASSAQGHSYEQYF.

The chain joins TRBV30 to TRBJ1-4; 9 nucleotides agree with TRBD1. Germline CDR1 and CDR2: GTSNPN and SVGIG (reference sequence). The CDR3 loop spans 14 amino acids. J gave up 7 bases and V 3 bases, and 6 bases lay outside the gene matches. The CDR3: CAWRSTGGGEKLFF. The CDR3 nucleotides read TGTGCCTGGAGGTCAACAGGGGGCGGTGAAAAACTGTTTTTT.

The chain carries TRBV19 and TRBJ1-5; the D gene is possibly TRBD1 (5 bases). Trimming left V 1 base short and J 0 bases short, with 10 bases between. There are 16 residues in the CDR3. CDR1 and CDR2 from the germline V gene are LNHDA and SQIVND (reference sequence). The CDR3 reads CASSIVWGPSNQPQHF. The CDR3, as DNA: TGTGCCAGTAGTATAGTGTGGGGCCCTAGCAATCAGCCCCAGCATTTT.

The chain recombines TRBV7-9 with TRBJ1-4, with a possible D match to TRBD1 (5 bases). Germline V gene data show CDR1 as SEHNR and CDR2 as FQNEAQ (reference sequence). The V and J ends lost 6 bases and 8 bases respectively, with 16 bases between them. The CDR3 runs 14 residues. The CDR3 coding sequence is TGTGCCAGCAGAAAGGAAGGGGTTGGGGAAAAACTGTTTTTT. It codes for CASRKEGVGEKLFF.

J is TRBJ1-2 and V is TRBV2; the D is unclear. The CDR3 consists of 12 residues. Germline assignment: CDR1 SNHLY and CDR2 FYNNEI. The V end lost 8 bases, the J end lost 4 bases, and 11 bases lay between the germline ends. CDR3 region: CASYGSFYGYTF. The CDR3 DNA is TGTGCCAGCTATGGCTCCTTCTATGGCTACACCTTC.

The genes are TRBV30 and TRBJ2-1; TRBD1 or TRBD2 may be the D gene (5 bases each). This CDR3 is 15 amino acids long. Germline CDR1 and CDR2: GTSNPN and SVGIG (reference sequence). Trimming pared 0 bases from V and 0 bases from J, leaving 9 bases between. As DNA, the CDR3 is TGTGCCTGGAGTGTTTGGGGGTCCTCCTACAATGAGCAGTTCTTC. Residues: CAWSVWGSSYNEQFF.

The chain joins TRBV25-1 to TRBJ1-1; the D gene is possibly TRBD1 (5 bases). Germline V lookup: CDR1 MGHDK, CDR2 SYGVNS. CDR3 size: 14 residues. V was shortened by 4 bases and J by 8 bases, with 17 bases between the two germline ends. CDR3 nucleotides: TGTGCCAGCAGTGGGCGCGGGGGTCATACAGAAGCTTTCTTT. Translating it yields CASSGRGGHTEAFF.

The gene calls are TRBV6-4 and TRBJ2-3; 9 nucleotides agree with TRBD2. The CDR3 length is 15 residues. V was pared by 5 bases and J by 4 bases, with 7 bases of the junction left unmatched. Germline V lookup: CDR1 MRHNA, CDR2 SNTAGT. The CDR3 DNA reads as TGTGCCAGCAGTCCTGCGGGGGGGGAGGCAGATACGCAGTATTTT. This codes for CASSPAGGEADTQYF.

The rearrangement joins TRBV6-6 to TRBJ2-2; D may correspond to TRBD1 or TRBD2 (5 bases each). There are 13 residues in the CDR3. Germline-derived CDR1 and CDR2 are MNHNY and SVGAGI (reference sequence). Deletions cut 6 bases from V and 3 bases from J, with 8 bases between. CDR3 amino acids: CASRGTHTGELFF. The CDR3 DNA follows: TGTGCCAGCAGAGGGACCCACACCGGGGAGCTGTTTTTT.

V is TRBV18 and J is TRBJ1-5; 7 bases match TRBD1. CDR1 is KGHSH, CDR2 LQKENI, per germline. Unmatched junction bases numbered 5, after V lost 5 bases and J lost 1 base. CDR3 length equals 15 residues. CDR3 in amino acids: CASSTGTASNQPQHF. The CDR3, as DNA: TGTGCCAGCTCAACCGGGACAGCGAGCAATCAGCCCCAGCATTTT.

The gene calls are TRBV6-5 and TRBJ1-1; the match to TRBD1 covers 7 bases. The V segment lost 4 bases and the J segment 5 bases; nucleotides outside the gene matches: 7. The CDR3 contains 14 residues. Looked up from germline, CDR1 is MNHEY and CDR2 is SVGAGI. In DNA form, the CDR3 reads TGTGCCAGCAGTTCGACAGGGTCTAAGACTGAAGCTTTCTTT. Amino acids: CASSSTGSKTEAFF.